The present TCR beta chain was sequenced within a study of T cells in tumors after PD-1 blockade. Some clones are missing from TCRdb's copy, which holds only in-frame ones; the method was immunoSEQ multiplex PCR. The sample lists more than 45,000 clones, under 85% occurring once. V lost 2 bases, J lost 5 bases, and 7 bases stayed unmatched. CDR3 length: 15 residues. The germline gives CDR1 MGHDK, CDR2 SYGVNS. This chain connects TRBV25-1 to TRBJ2-7; 9 nucleotides line up with TRBD1. The clonotype was recovered from a human donor with advanced basal cell or squamous cell carcinoma (not recorded which). Material: PBMCs, obtained before anti-PD-1 therapy. CDR3 nucleotide sequence: TGTGCCAGCAGTGAACCCGGGACAGGGTTCCACGAGCAGTACTTC. The encoded protein is CASSEPGTGFHEQYF.